These 12 T cell receptor beta chains came from one sample sequenced in a study of cytomegalovirus exposure and HLA in healthy donors. It was with 60 Vbeta and 13 Jbeta primers that the PCR ran. Repertoires were generated with immunoSEQ multiplex PCR, while TCRdb's copy carries only in-frame clones and drops some. In the table there are roughly 77,000 clones, about three quarters of which are singletons. What was sequenced was PBMCs. These receptors were obtained from a man aged 35 to 55 in good health and CMV-seronegative.

This chain connects TRBV7-2 to TRBJ2-1; 11 nucleotides match TRBD2. CDR1 and CDR2 from the germline V gene are SGHTA and FQGNSA. This CDR3 comprises 16 residues. Trimming cost V 4 bases and J 2 bases; bases outside gene matches: 4. As DNA, the CDR3 is TGTGCCAGCAGCTCCAAACTAGCGGGGGCCTACAATGAGCAGTTCTTC. Translated, it gives CASSSKLAGAYNEQFF.

This clone turned up a few times. This sequence joins TRBV5-8 and TRBJ2-5; TRBD2 matches 7 bases. CDR1 is SGHTS, CDR2 YDEGEE, per germline. V shed 0 bases, J shed 2 bases, and the junction held 4 bases outside the gene matches. This CDR3 contains 15 residues. The CDR3 region has the DNA TGTGCCAGCAGCTTGGGAAGGGGAGGGCAAGAGACCCAGTACTTC. Its translation is CASSLGRGGQETQYF.

V and J are TRBV7-8 and TRBJ1-2; 8 bases match TRBD1. This CDR3 is 11 amino acids long. Germline loops: CDR1 SGHVS, CDR2 FQNEAQ. CDR3: CVAGQDYGYTF. CDR3 DNA sequence: TGTGTCGCGGGACAGGACTATGGCTACACCTTC.

CDR3 nucleotides: TGTGCCAGCAGTGACCCCGGGACCAGCGGGAACACCATATATTTT. It yields the protein CASSDPGTSGNTIYF. The chain couples TRBV25-1 to TRBJ1-3, with D possibly matching TRBD1 (5 bases). V was clipped by 3 bases and J by 7 bases, with 16 bases between them. This CDR3 is built from 15 residues. The germline gives CDR1 MGHDK, CDR2 SYGVNS.

Turning to this clone: At one end, the junction sequence differs from germline, possibly due to a read error. The chain joins TRBV19 to TRBJ1-1; 8 bases agree with TRBD1. The CDR3 spans 11 residues. Germline V gene data show CDR1 as LNHDA and CDR2 as SQIVND (reference sequence). This CDR3 is CACSWTGEAFF. The CDR3 coding sequence is TGTGCCTGTAGTTGGACAGGGGAAGCTTTCTTT.

This clone was recorded a few times. V and J are TRBV7-3 and TRBJ2-6, with D perhaps matching TRBD2 (6 bases). The germline gives CDR1 SGHTA, CDR2 FQGTGA. V lost 5 bases, J lost 2 bases, and 10 bases lay in between. CDR3 length: 15 residues. CDR3 bases: TGTGCCAGCAGCCCGACTAGTGCTGGGGCCAACGTCCTGACTTTC. Translated, it gives CASSPTSAGANVLTF.

The chain is built from TRBV27 and TRBJ2-7; D not certain. Germline lookup yields CDR1 MNHEY and CDR2 SMNVEV (reference sequence). V gave up 4 bases and J gave up 0 bases, with 10 bases separating them. CDR3 length: 14 amino acids. CDR3 region: CASSSTQISYEQYF. The CDR3, as DNA: TGTGCCAGCAGTTCCACTCAAATCTCCTACGAGCAGTACTTC.

The chain combines TRBV28 with TRBJ1-4; a weak D match, TRBD1 (6 bases). V was cut by 4 bases and J by 7 bases, with 19 bases left in between. Germline V gene data show CDR1 as MDHEN and CDR2 as SYDVKM. The CDR3 spans 16 residues. This CDR3 reads CASSSGTKVRGEKLFF. CDR3 bases: TGTGCCAGCAGTTCCGGGACAAAAGTTCGAGGTGAAAAACTGTTTTTT.

The chain's CDR3 is CASSEGGLPRDPQHF. The CDR3 DNA sequence: TGTGCCAGCAGTGAAGGGGGATTACCGCGGGACCCCCAGCATTTT. The J gene is TRBJ1-5, the V gene TRBV2; D might be TRBD1 (5 bases). CDR3 length: 15 amino acids. The V gene lost 1 base and the J gene lost 10 bases, with 17 bases spanning the gap. Germline V gene data show CDR1 as SNHLY and CDR2 as FYNNEI.

The rearrangement joins TRBV29-1 to TRBJ2-7; 9 nucleotides agree with TRBD1. This CDR3 has 14 residues. V lost 7 bases, J lost 4 bases, and 11 bases stayed unmatched. Germline V gene sequence: CDR1 SQVTM, CDR2 ANQGSEA. The CDR3 DNA sequence: TGCAGCGCTGGGGGTGGACAGGGGATGTACGAGCAGTACTTC. Translating it yields CSAGGGQGMYEQYF.

The chain joins TRBV13 to TRBJ2-1; perhaps TRBD2 as D (6 bases). Germline V CDR1 and CDR2: PRHDT, FYEKMQ (reference sequence). V lost 4 bases to trimming and J lost 3 bases, with 10 bases between them. CDR3 size: 14 residues. The CDR3 sequence is CASSSGLRYNEQFF. As DNA, the CDR3 is TGTGCCAGCAGCTCTGGACTACGCTACAATGAGCAGTTCTTC.

The V and J genes are TRBV2 and TRBJ2-3, with TRBD1 matching 7 bases. The CDR3 is 16 amino acids. V was pared by 0 bases and J by 3 bases, with 6 bases of the junction left unmatched. CDR1 and CDR2 (germline): SNHLY, FYNNEI. The CDR3 is CASSEAGNRGTDTQYF. Written as DNA, the CDR3 is TGTGCCAGCAGTGAAGCGGGCAACAGGGGAACAGATACGCAGTATTTT.